This T cell receptor (beta chain) was observed in a study of CD8+CD57+ T cells in acquired aplastic anemia. The study profiled TCR beta VDJ and CDR3 using genomic DNA as template. Each CDR3 protein gets one entry after TCRdb re-called the reads with MiXCR. The sample lists under 200,000 distinct CDR3 sequences, approximately 44% occurring once. CDR1 is DFQATT and CDR2 is SNEGSKA in the germline V gene (reference sequence). V shed 0 bases and J shed 5 bases, with 17 bases lying between them. This CDR3 has 15 residues. The clonotype comes from a human donor in good health. Sequenced sample: sorted CD4+, CD8+, or CD8+CD57+ T cells (not recorded which) from PBMCs. J is TRBJ2-7 and V is TRBV20-1, with D perhaps matching TRBD1 (5 bases). The CDR3 sequence: CSARDYARLGDEQYF. The CDR3 bases are TGCAGTGCTAGAGATTATGCTAGGCTAGGGGACGAGCAGTACTTC.